The 13 T cell receptor beta chains given below trace back to one sample, sequenced in a study of T cell repertoires in cytomegalovirus infection. Via MiXCR, TCRdb re-called the reads, giving one row per CDR3 protein. The data contain approximately 150,000 distinct CDR3 sequences, approximately 17% of them singletons. Sequencing was performed on CD8+ T cells from PBMCs. The receptors were sampled from a human donor in good health (CMV status not recorded). Some clones in this sample may be carry-over from other donors' samples.

The chain combines TRBV7-9 with TRBJ2-1, with TRBD2 identical over 14 bases. This CDR3 region has 16 residues. Germline-derived CDR1 and CDR2 are SEHNR and FQNEAQ (reference sequence). V shed 5 bases, J shed 3 bases, and the junction held 3 bases outside the gene matches. The CDR3 reads CASSLTSGRDYNEQFF. As DNA, the CDR3 is TGTGCCAGCAGCCTGACTAGCGGGAGGGACTACAATGAGCAGTTCTTC.

The V and J genes are TRBV12-3 or TRBV12-4 and TRBJ2-1, with 7 bases lining up with TRBD2. The V segment lost 7 bases and the J segment 3 bases; nucleotides outside the gene matches: 6. CDR3 length equals 14 residues. The CDR3 protein is CASTGEGLYNEQFF. The CDR3 DNA reads TGTGCCAGCACGGGGGAGGGCCTCTACAATGAGCAGTTCTTC.

V is TRBV28 and J is TRBJ2-6; D is uncertain. The length of the CDR3 is 15 residues. V was clipped by 8 bases and J by 2 bases, with 13 bases between them. Germline V gene lookup returns CDR1 MDHEN and CDR2 SYDVKM. The CDR3 nucleotides are TGTGCCAGCTTGGGTTCTTCGGCTGGGGCCAACGTCCTGACTTTC. Protein product: CASLGSSAGANVLTF. The full variable domain, completed using reference TRBV28 and TRBJ2-6, is DVKVTQSSRYLVKRTGEKVFLECVQDMDHENMFWYRQDPGLGLRLIYFSYDVKMKEKGDIPEGYSVSREKKERFSLILESASTNQTSMYLCASLGSSAGANVLTFGAGSRLTVL.

This clonotype was seen only a few times. At one end, the junction sequence differs from germline, possibly due to a read error. The chain has TRBV29-1 and TRBJ2-7; D gene ambiguous. Germline V lookup: CDR1 SQVTM, CDR2 ANQGSEA. The CDR3 loop spans 13 amino acids. Written as DNA, the CDR3 is TGCAGCGTCGAAGATCTTGGGCGGAACGAGCAGTACTTC. Translating gives CSVEDLGRNEQYF.

This clonotype has only a few counts. J is TRBJ1-1 and V is TRBV7-2, with D maybe TRBD1 (5 bases). Per the germline V gene, CDR1 is SGHTA and CDR2 is FQGNSA. Trimming left V 2 bases short and J 2 bases short, with 18 bases between. The CDR3 has 17 amino acids. The CDR3 loop is CASSLNFRGDRNTEAFF. The CDR3 bases are TGTGCCAGCAGCTTAAATTTTCGCGGGGACCGTAACACTGAAGCTTTCTTT. Using reference TRBV7-2 and TRBJ1-1 for the parts outside the CDR3, the full variable domain is GAGVSQSPSNKVTEKGKDVELRCDPISGHTALYWYRQSLGQGLEFLIYFQGNSAPDKSGLPSDRFSAERTGGSVSTLTIQRTQQEDSAVYLCASSLNFRGDRNTEAFFGQGTRLTVV.

This clonotype was observed a few times. The chain carries TRBV7-6 and TRBJ2-1; D is perhaps TRBD1 (6 bases). V lost 5 bases, J lost 5 bases, and 16 bases lay in between. The CDR3 runs 15 residues. The germline V gene has CDR1 SGHVS and CDR2 FNYEAQ. The CDR3 sequence: CASSIGTPGNNEQFF. CDR3 in DNA: TGTGCCAGCAGCATTGGGACACCCGGGAACAATGAGCAGTTCTTC.

V is TRBV11-2 and J is TRBJ2-5, with a weak D call TRBD2 (5 bases). V was pared by 0 bases and J by 5 bases, with 13 bases between. Germline V gives CDR1 SGHAT, CDR2 FQNNGV. The CDR3 contains 15 residues. The CDR3 loop is CASSLDQSSMETQYF. CDR3 nucleotides: TGTGCCAGCAGCTTAGATCAGTCTAGCATGGAGACCCAGTACTTC.

This clonotype was detected only a few times. The chain combines TRBV7-2 with TRBJ1-1; D is uncertain. Germline V gene lookup returns CDR1 SGHTA and CDR2 FQGNSA. Trimming removed 5 bases from V and 5 bases from J, with 9 bases in between. This CDR3 spans 12 amino acids. The CDR3 DNA sequence: TGTGCCAGCAGCCCATCTTGGACTGAAGCTTTCTTT. Translating gives CASSPSWTEAFF.

The rearrangement uses TRBV6-2 or TRBV6-3 and TRBJ2-7, with no clear D. V was cut by 0 bases and J by 9 bases, with 12 bases left in between. The germline V gene has CDR1 MNHEY and CDR2 SVGEGT. The CDR3 has 13 amino acids. The CDR3 is CASSYSSMTLQYF. The DNA of the CDR3 is TGTGCCAGCAGTTACTCCTCGATGACTTTGCAGTACTTC.

The chain is built from TRBV28 and TRBJ2-1; D is perhaps TRBD2 (5 bases). Trimming left V 4 bases short and J 14 bases short, with 18 bases between. The germline CDR1 and CDR2 sequences are MDHEN and SYDVKM. The CDR3 has 13 residues. The CDR3, as DNA: TGTGCCAGCAGTTCTGAGCGGCCTAGTCCAGAGTTCTTC. It is translated as CASSSERPSPEFF. Drawing the rest from reference TRBV28 and TRBJ2-1, the complete variable domain is DVKVTQSSRYLVKRTGEKVFLECVQDMDHENMFWYRQDPGLGLRLIYFSYDVKMKEKGDIPEGYSVSREKKERFSLILESASTNQTSMYLCASSSERPSPEFFGPGTRLTVL.

The V gene is TRBV15, the J gene TRBJ2-3, with D perhaps matching TRBD1 (5 bases). V lost 0 bases, J lost 3 bases, and 7 bases lay in between. The germline gives CDR1 LNHNV, CDR2 YYDKDF (reference sequence). The length of the CDR3 is 14 residues. The CDR3 loop reads CATSRDRDTDTQYF. In nucleotides, the CDR3 is TGTGCCACCAGCAGAGACAGGGATACAGATACGCAGTATTTT.

The V gene is TRBV12-3 or TRBV12-4, the J gene TRBJ1-4; D is unresolved. The CDR3 length is 16 residues. V was clipped by 2 bases and J by 0 bases, with 10 bases between them. CDR3 sequence reads: CASSLQPTSTNEKLFF. The DNA for the CDR3 is TGTGCCAGCAGTTTACAGCCCACCTCAACTAATGAAAAACTGTTTTTT.

V usage is TRBV28 and J usage is TRBJ2-5; the D call may be TRBD1 or TRBD2 (5 bases each). Trimming removed 6 bases from V and 5 bases from J, with 16 bases in between. Germline assignment: CDR1 MDHEN and CDR2 SYDVKM. The CDR3 is 14 residues long. This CDR3 is CASSPTGPRETQYF. CDR3 nucleotide sequence: TGTGCCAGCAGCCCGACGGGGCCCAGGGAGACCCAGTACTTC.